The 27 T cell receptor beta chains listed next were all sequenced from one sample in a study of blood T cells in healthy people across ages. A J-beta primer mix and a sample-barcoded 5' primer were used in a second PCR of about 7 to 11 cycles. TCRdb ran MiXCR on the 5' RACE reads and lists one entry per CDR3 protein. The sample lists over 500,000 distinct CDR3 sequences, about 25% seen once, with under 4.5% in the top ten. The data were also submitted as part of a second study, on T cells of mothers and their children.

The sample was blood. The source of these receptors is a boy aged 2-15 years in good health.

The chain links TRBV4-3 to TRBJ2-3; 11 bases align to TRBD2. CDR1 is LGHNA, CDR2 YSLEER, per germline. V lost 4 bases, J lost 4 bases, and 7 bases stayed unmatched. The CDR3 has 16 amino acids. CDR3 sequence (DNA): TGCGCCAGCAGCCGGGGACTAGCGGCGTATCCAGATACGCAGTATTTT. Its translation is CASSRGLAAYPDTQYF.

In this sample, this clonotype turned up a few times. The CDR3 DNA is TGTGCCAGCTCACCAGCATCCAGGGCTTTGAGGGAGACCCAGTACTTC. Its translation: CASSPASRALRETQYF. The chain has TRBV18 and TRBJ2-5; a weak D match, TRBD1 (5 bases). V was clipped by 2 bases and J by 5 bases, with 18 bases between them. The CDR3 covers 16 residues. Germline-derived CDR1 and CDR2 are KGHSH and LQKENI. The variable domain in full, with the rest retrieved from reference TRBV18 and TRBJ2-5, is NAGVMQNPRHLVRRRGQEARLRCSPMKGHSHVYWYRQLPEEGLKFMVYLQKENIIDESGMPKERFSAEFPKEGPSILRIQQVVRGDSAAYFCASSPASRALRETQYFGPGTRLLVL.

V gene TRBV20-1 combines with J gene TRBJ2-4; D gene unclear. CDR3 length: 12 amino acids. The V gene's germline CDR1 is DFQATT and CDR2 SNEGSKA (reference sequence). The V end was cut by 0 bases, the J end by 12 bases, with 12 bases between. The CDR3 sequence is CSARDLGKNQYF. The CDR3 DNA follows: TGCAGTGCTAGAGATCTGGGGAAGAATCAGTACTTC.

The chain couples TRBV20-1 to TRBJ1-4, with D perhaps matching TRBD1 (5 bases). Per germline, CDR1 DFQATT and CDR2 SNEGSKA (reference sequence). V was trimmed by 0 bases and J by 0 bases, leaving 14 bases between them. CDR3 length: 17 residues. CDR3 sequence reads: CSAREGGAIATNEKLFF. CDR3 nucleotides: TGCAGTGCTAGAGAAGGAGGGGCCATTGCAACTAATGAAAAACTGTTTTTT.

This clonotype was seen a few times. This chain joins TRBV11-2 and TRBJ2-3; perhaps TRBD2 as D (5 bases). Germline loops: CDR1 SGHAT, CDR2 FQNNGV. The CDR3 loop spans 16 amino acids. The V end lost 1 base, the J end lost 1 base, and 12 bases lay between the germline ends. The CDR3 DNA follows: TGTGCCAGCAGCTTAGGGGCGAGGGCACGCACAGATACGCAGTATTTT. This sequence encodes CASSLGARARTDTQYF. The whole variable domain, filled in from reference TRBV11-2 and TRBJ2-3, reads EAGVAQSPRYKIIEKRQSVAFWCNPISGHATLYWYQQILGQGPKLLIQFQNNGVVDDSQLPKDRFSAERLKGVDSTLKIQPAKLEDSAVYLCASSLGARARTDTQYFGPGTRLTVL.

The chain recombines TRBV7-9 with TRBJ2-6; D tentatively reads TRBD1 or TRBD2 (6 bases each). V was cut by 4 bases and J by 4 bases, with 17 bases left in between. This CDR3 has 17 residues. Germline loops: CDR1 SEHNR, CDR2 FQNEAQ (reference sequence). In DNA form, the CDR3 reads TGTGCCAGCAGCTCATCCCCCGGGGGCACGGGGGCCAACGTCCTGACTTTC. Translation gives CASSSSPGGTGANVLTF.

This clonotype was seen ten or more times. CDR3 residues: CARSLGPGNTEAFF. The CDR3 nucleotides read TGTGCCAGAAGCTTGGGACCTGGGAACACTGAAGCTTTCTTT. The J gene is TRBJ1-1, the V gene TRBV5-3; the D is unclear. TRBV5-3 is an ORF; its function is uncertain. The V and J ends lost 0 bases and 1 base respectively, with 7 bases between them. The CDR3 extends over 14 amino acids.

This clonotype was detected a few times. The rearrangement joins TRBV27 to TRBJ1-4; maybe TRBD1 (5 bases). With 0 bases removed from V and 4 bases from J, the gap between germline ends came to 12 bases. CDR3 length: 16 residues. From germline, CDR1 is MNHEY and CDR2 SMNVEV (reference sequence). CDR3 sequence reads: CASSLSTADINEKLFF. CDR3 DNA: TGTGCCAGCAGTTTATCGACTGCGGACATTAATGAAAAACTGTTTTTT.

This clonotype occurred many times. The CDR3 DNA follows: TGTGCCAGCAGCTTTCCCACCGGGGAGCTGTTTTTT. Translated: CASSFPTGELFF. The V call is TRBV7-2, the J call TRBJ2-2; D not certain. The CDR3 spans 12 residues. V shed 3 bases and J shed 4 bases, with 3 bases lying between them. Germline V gene lookup returns CDR1 SGHTA and CDR2 FQGNSA.

Only a few counts were recorded for this clonotype. The chain links TRBV19 to TRBJ2-1; 10 bases match TRBD1. The CDR3 is 14 residues long. V shed 5 bases, J shed 15 bases, and the junction held 13 bases outside the gene matches. Germline V gives CDR1 LNHDA, CDR2 SQIVND (reference sequence). The CDR3 is CASSPETGGYRLFF. As DNA, the CDR3 is TGTGCCAGTAGTCCCGAGACAGGGGGCTATCGCCTGTTCTTC.

This clonotype was picked up a small number of times. V usage is TRBV24-1 and J usage is TRBJ2-1; tentative D call: TRBD2 (7 bases). The germline CDR1 and CDR2 sequences are KGHDR and SFDVKD. Trimming took 2 bases from V and 15 from J, leaving 16 bases between them. The CDR3 is 13 amino acids. DNA of the CDR3: TGTGCCACCAGTGATTGTCTCGGGGGGCCAGGGTTCTTC. Residues: CATSDCLGGPGFF.

This clonotype was recorded once. The chain uses TRBV27 and TRBJ2-5; D possibly corresponds to TRBD2 (7 bases). The J call could be wrong; TRBJ2-7 is a better fit for the DNA end. The CDR3 has 15 residues. Germline assignment: CDR1 MNHEY and CDR2 SMNVEV (reference sequence). The CDR3 DNA is TGTGCCAGAAGGGAGGGGGACGCAACATCCGGCGAGCAGTACTTC. Translating gives CARREGDATSGEQYF.

This clonotype has ten or more counts. This chain uses TRBV9 with TRBJ2-2; D not resolved. The CDR3 length is 15 residues. Germline loops: CDR1 SGDLS, CDR2 YYNGEE. The ends were cut back, 5 bases at V and 0 bases at J, with 11 bases in the middle. CDR3 in amino acids: CASSRVVSNTGELFF. Here the CDR3 DNA reads TGTGCCAGCAGTCGTGTGGTTTCGAACACCGGGGAGCTGTTTTTT.

In this sample, this clonotype turned up many times. V is TRBV12-3 or TRBV12-4 and J is TRBJ1-1; perhaps TRBD1 as D (5 bases). V was trimmed by 8 bases and J by 2 bases, leaving 15 bases between them. The CDR3 runs to 14 residues. Written as DNA, the CDR3 is TGTGCCAGCGGAGCGACAGATACCAACACTGAAGCTTTCTTT. Protein: CASGATDTNTEAFF.

The gene calls are TRBV9 and TRBJ2-2, with 8 bases identical to TRBD1. Germline V gives CDR1 SGDLS, CDR2 YYNGEE. The CDR3 has 16 residues. Trimming cost V 2 bases and J 6 bases; bases outside gene matches: 9. In DNA, the CDR3 is TGTGCCAGCAGCGTCCCTCAGGGGGCGGACGCCGGGGAGCTGTTTTTT. As protein: CASSVPQGADAGELFF.

This sequence joins TRBV20-1 and TRBJ1-1, with 9 positions matching TRBD1. The V gene end was trimmed by 1 base and the J gene end by 1 base; junction bases not matched to a gene: 4. The CDR3 covers 15 residues. Germline CDR1 and CDR2: DFQATT and SNEGSKA (reference sequence). The CDR3 loop is CSARGPGQGNTEAFF. The CDR3 DNA reads TGCAGTGCTAGAGGTCCGGGACAGGGGAACACTGAAGCTTTCTTT.

This clonotype has ten or more counts. The V and J genes are TRBV5-5 and TRBJ2-7; TRBD1 is a possible D gene (6 bases). Per the germline V gene, CDR1 is SGHKS and CDR2 is YYEKEE (reference sequence). V was clipped by 1 base and J by 2 bases, with 10 bases between them. The CDR3 loop spans 14 amino acids. The CDR3 is CASSLRQGTYEQYF. The CDR3 coding sequence is TGTGCCAGCAGCTTGAGGCAGGGGACCTACGAGCAGTACTTC.

V and J are TRBV7-2 and TRBJ2-5; D unresolved. Germline V gene lookup returns CDR1 SGHTA and CDR2 FQGNSA. The CDR3 runs 13 residues. Trimming pared 4 bases from V and 3 bases from J, leaving 9 bases between. CDR3 amino acids: CASSSGREETQYF. In DNA, the CDR3 is TGTGCCAGCAGCTCCGGACGGGAAGAGACCCAGTACTTC.

The genes are TRBV29-1 and TRBJ1-1; 7 nucleotides agree with TRBD1. J lost 3 bases, V lost 5 bases, and 3 bases had no gene match. The CDR3 consists of 12 residues. The V gene's germline CDR1 is SQVTM and CDR2 ANQGSEA. CDR3 region: CSVLRGHTEAFF. CDR3 nucleotides: TGCAGCGTTTTGAGGGGGCACACTGAAGCTTTCTTT.

The V and J genes are TRBV20-1 and TRBJ2-5; 8 bases match TRBD2. This CDR3 spans 16 amino acids. The germline gives CDR1 DFQATT, CDR2 SNEGSKA (reference sequence). Germline trimming cut 5 bases from V and 0 bases from J; bases unmatched to any gene: 11. CDR3 protein: CSASDSGGVNQETQYF. As DNA, the CDR3 is TGCAGTGCTTCGGATTCGGGGGGGGTGAACCAAGAGACCCAGTACTTC.

This clonotype was counted between two and nine times. The V and J genes are TRBV3-1 and TRBJ2-2; D possibly corresponds to TRBD1 (6 bases). V dropped 0 bases and J dropped 4 bases, with 9 bases sitting between them. In germline, CDR1 is LGHDT, CDR2 YNNKEL (reference sequence). CDR3 length: 15 amino acids. The CDR3 DNA reads TGTGCCAGCAGCCAAGATTTGGGGGCCACCGGGGAGCTGTTTTTT. It is translated as CASSQDLGATGELFF.

V usage is TRBV4-3 and J usage is TRBJ2-3; no clear D gene. CDR1 and CDR2 from the germline V gene are LGHNA and YSLEER. CDR3 length: 14 amino acids. Trimming pared 1 base from V and 2 bases from J, leaving 7 bases between. In DNA form, the CDR3 reads TGCGCCAGCAGCCAAGCCCCGAACACAGATACGCAGTATTTT. It translates to CASSQAPNTDTQYF.

This clonotype turned up a few times. V usage is TRBV7-9 and J usage is TRBJ1-5, with D uncertain. V was clipped by 8 bases and J by 1 base, with 12 bases between them. Germline CDR1 is SEHNR and CDR2 is FQNEAQ (reference sequence). The CDR3 extends over 14 amino acids. CDR3 sequence: CASSPGGSNQPQHF. CDR3 bases: TGTGCCAGCTCACCGGGAGGAAGCAATCAGCCCCAGCATTTT.

The gene calls are TRBV7-6 and TRBJ2-2, with D perhaps TRBD1 (6 bases). CDR1 and CDR2 from the germline V gene are SGHVS and FNYEAQ. This CDR3 has 16 residues. V was cut by 5 bases and J by 0 bases, with 13 bases left in between. The CDR3 reads CASSRVGTPNTGELFF. The DNA of the CDR3 is TGTGCCAGCAGCCGAGTAGGGACACCGAACACCGGGGAGCTGTTTTTT.

This clonotype occurred many times. CDR3 loop: CASSKRTGYRTDTQYF. In DNA, the CDR3 is TGTGCCAGCAGCAAACGGACAGGGTATCGGACAGATACGCAGTATTTT. This sequence joins TRBV7-2 and TRBJ2-3; 8 bases are shared with TRBD1. CDR1 is SGHTA, CDR2 FQGNSA, per germline. CDR3 size: 16 residues. Unmatched junction bases numbered 10, after V lost 5 bases and J lost 3 bases.

V and J are TRBV20-1 and TRBJ2-7; D possibly corresponds to TRBD2 (6 bases). Per the germline V gene, CDR1 is DFQATT and CDR2 is SNEGSKA (reference sequence). The CDR3 totals 14 residues. Trimming removed 4 bases from V and 2 bases from J, with 15 bases in between. In DNA form, the CDR3 reads TGCAGTGCTACCTTGCGGGACTCGACCTACGAGCAGTACTTC. Amino acids: CSATLRDSTYEQYF.

Details on this clonotype: Mismatch with germline at one junction end may stem from a read error. This sequence joins TRBV13 and TRBJ2-6; TRBD1 matches at 7 bases. The CDR3 covers 19 residues. Germline V gene data show CDR1 as PRHDT and CDR2 as FYEKMQ (reference sequence). CDR3 loop: CASSSATGVTLSGANLLTF. As DNA, the CDR3 is TGTGCCAGCAGCTCCGCAACAGGGGTGACCCTCTCTGGGGCCAACCTCCTGACTTTC.